Presented here are 20 T cell receptor beta chains from one specimen sequenced in a study of blood T cells in healthy people across ages (dated by TCRdb to between 2014 and 2017). The library was produced with 5' RACE. A second roughly 7 to 11 cycle PCR used a sample-barcoded 5' primer and a J-beta primer mix. The public reads were run again by TCRdb, first through fastp at Q25 and then through MiXCR, and only productive beta chains were kept. Rows are unified per CDR3 protein, each entry keeping the most common DNA and genes. For this sample the table gives approximately 2,000,000 distinct CDR3 sequences, of which 35% to 50% were detected only once. The biggest ten clones account for under 25% of the sample. The sequencing input was blood. Receptors were obtained from a human donor in good health.

This clonotype was found many times. The rearrangement joins TRBV7-2 to TRBJ1-5; a weak D match, TRBD1 (6 bases). Germline V gene lookup returns CDR1 SGHTA and CDR2 FQGNSA. Trimming pared 5 bases from V and 4 bases from J, leaving 9 bases between. This CDR3 has 13 amino acids. The CDR3 loop reads CASSVQGNQPQHF. The CDR3 nucleotides are TGTGCCAGCAGCGTCCAGGGGAATCAGCCCCAGCATTTT.

This clonotype was seen only a few times. V gene TRBV7-9 combines with J gene TRBJ2-5; possibly TRBD2 for D (7 bases). The CDR3 spans 15 residues. Trimming stripped 2 bases from V and 3 bases from J, with 13 bases between. CDR1 SEHNR and CDR2 FQNEAQ come from the germline V gene (reference sequence). The DNA of the CDR3 is TGTGCCAGCAGCTTAAACAGGGCGGGGGAAGAGACCCAGTACTTC. This gives the protein CASSLNRAGEETQYF.

This clonotype was detected only a few times. The chain joins TRBV7-2 to TRBJ1-5, with D hard to call. The germline V gene encodes CDR1 SGHTA and CDR2 FQGNSA. Trimming took 4 bases from V and 7 from J, leaving 8 bases between them. The CDR3 extends over 12 amino acids. CDR3 sequence (DNA): TGTGCCAGCAGCTCGTCGGAGCAGCCCCAGCATTTT. It specifies CASSSSEQPQHF. The whole variable domain, filled in from reference TRBV7-2 and TRBJ1-5, reads GAGVSQSPSNKVTEKGKDVELRCDPISGHTALYWYRQSLGQGLEFLIYFQGNSAPDKSGLPSDRFSAERTGGSVSTLTIQRTQQEDSAVYLCASSSSEQPQHFGDGTRLSIL.

The chain carries TRBV4-2 and TRBJ2-1; 8 positions match TRBD2. The length of the CDR3 is 16 residues. The V segment lost 0 bases and the J segment 6 bases; nucleotides outside the gene matches: 7. Germline V gene sequence: CDR1 LGHNA, CDR2 YNFKEQ. The CDR3 is CASSQDPSGGCNEQFF. The CDR3 region has the DNA TGTGCCAGCAGCCAAGATCCCAGCGGGGGCTGCAATGAGCAGTTCTTC.

V gene TRBV20-1 combines with J gene TRBJ1-5; no reliable D call. CDR1 is DFQATT, CDR2 SNEGSKA, per germline (reference sequence). V lost 0 bases and J 5 bases, leaving 11 bases between the germline ends. The CDR3 has 14 amino acids. The CDR3 is CSARDVNSYQPQHF. Written as DNA, the CDR3 is TGCAGTGCTAGAGATGTTAACAGCTATCAGCCCCAGCATTTT.

The CDR3 loop is CASSLTYVGYEQYF. CDR3 DNA: TGTGCCAGCAGCTTAACCTACGTTGGCTACGAGCAGTACTTC. This chain uses TRBV11-1 with TRBJ2-7; D unclear. The germline gives CDR1 SGHAT, CDR2 FQDESV (reference sequence). V lost 2 bases and J 3 bases, leaving 11 bases between the germline ends. The CDR3 loop spans 14 amino acids.

This clonotype occurred once. V is TRBV20-1 and J is TRBJ1-5, with unresolved D. This CDR3 is built from 13 residues. Looked up from germline, CDR1 is DFQATT and CDR2 is SNEGSKA (reference sequence). The ends were cut back, 3 bases at V and 5 bases at J, with 11 bases in the middle. As DNA, the CDR3 is TGCAGTGCTAGTATAGGGAGGCATCAGCCCCAGCATTTT. This gives the protein CSASIGRHQPQHF.

The sample holds a few counts of this clonotype. The rearrangement uses TRBV11-2 and TRBJ2-7; possible D gene TRBD2, 6 bases. CDR3 size: 14 residues. Germline V gene lookup returns CDR1 SGHAT and CDR2 FQNNGV. Trimming took off 3 bases at V and 0 bases at J, with 9 bases between the two ends. CDR3 DNA: TGTGCCAGCAGCTTTTTGGAGGGCTCCTACGAGCAGTACTTC. This encodes CASSFLEGSYEQYF.

The CDR3 coding sequence is TGTGCCATCAGTCAAAGCGGGAGCTCCTACGAGCAGTACTTC. Its translation: CAISQSGSSYEQYF. This chain connects TRBV10-3 to TRBJ2-7, with 8 bases matching TRBD2. The trim removed 5 bases at V and 0 bases at J, leaving 3 bases unmatched. Germline V gene sequence: CDR1 ENHRY, CDR2 SYGVKD. The CDR3 is 14 residues long.

The gene calls are TRBV20-1 and TRBJ2-7; 11 bases fit TRBD2. The length of the CDR3 is 16 residues. The junction had 11 bases not matched to a gene; V was cut back by 4 bases and J by 3 bases. The germline V gene has CDR1 DFQATT and CDR2 SNEGSKA (reference sequence). The CDR3 here is CSATAQLAGVDYEQYF. The CDR3 DNA follows: TGCAGTGCTACCGCCCAACTAGCGGGGGTCGACTACGAGCAGTACTTC.

In this sample, this clonotype turned up a few times. The V gene is TRBV6-4, the J gene TRBJ2-1, with 10 nucleotides matching TRBD2. With V trimmed by 5 bases and J by 2 bases, 6 bases remained unmatched. Looked up from germline, CDR1 is MRHNA and CDR2 is SNTAGT. CDR3 size: 16 residues. CDR3 loop: CASSLSGGTAYNEQFF. The CDR3 DNA is TGTGCCAGCAGTCTTAGCGGGGGGACGGCCTACAATGAGCAGTTCTTC.

V gene TRBV9 combines with J gene TRBJ2-5; 12 bases are a match to TRBD2. The germline V gene encodes CDR1 SGDLS and CDR2 YYNGEE. J lost 5 bases, V lost 0 bases, and 8 bases had no gene match. The CDR3 covers 17 residues. The CDR3 DNA follows: TGTGCCAGCAGCGTAGGGGCTAGCGGGGGGGCCGTTGAGACCCAGTACTTC. It specifies CASSVGASGGAVETQYF.

This clonotype was seen more than once but under ten times. The V gene is TRBV28, the J gene TRBJ2-5; possibly TRBD2 for D (6 bases). Germline CDR1 reads MDHEN; CDR2 reads SYDVKM. V shed 6 bases and J shed 10 bases, with 18 bases lying between them. The CDR3 is 13 residues long. CDR3 in amino acids: CASSGTPMQSQYF. Written as DNA, the CDR3 is TGTGCCAGCAGCGGGACTCCCATGCAGAGCCAGTACTTC.

The chain couples TRBV7-2 to TRBJ1-5; 8 nucleotides line up with TRBD1. The CDR3 is made up of 15 amino acids. Trimming took 2 bases from V and 5 from J; bases not matched to a gene: 5. Germline CDR1 is SGHTA and CDR2 is FQGNSA. CDR3 DNA: TGTGCCAGCAGCTTACAGGGGGCGACCTATCAGCCCCAGCATTTT. Translation: CASSLQGATYQPQHF.

This rearrangement joins TRBV12-3 or TRBV12-4 to TRBJ1-5; D unclear. The CDR3 contains 13 residues. Trimming pared 6 bases from V and 5 bases from J, leaving 11 bases between. CDR3 nucleotide sequence: TGTGCCAGCAGGTCGACGGGGTATCAGCCCCAGCATTTT. It translates to CASRSTGYQPQHF.

V is TRBV4-3 and J is TRBJ2-2; D call uncertain. The CDR3 consists of 21 residues. From germline, CDR1 is LGHNA and CDR2 YSLEER. V dropped 0 bases and J dropped 4 bases, with 27 bases sitting between them. CDR3 loop: CASSQDLGLDMGSIGTGELFF. CDR3 DNA sequence: TGCGCCAGCAGCCAAGATCTGGGCCTTGACATGGGCTCGATTGGCACCGGGGAGCTGTTTTTT.

This clonotype has only a few counts. The rearrangement links TRBV20-1 to TRBJ2-7; 12 bases fit TRBD2. This CDR3 is 15 amino acids long. Trimming took 3 bases from V and 2 from J; bases not matched to a gene: 5. The germline V gene encodes CDR1 DFQATT and CDR2 SNEGSKA (reference sequence). The CDR3 region has the DNA TGCAGTGCTAGCCCCCCTAGCGGGGGGGCCTACGAGCAGTACTTC. It specifies CSASPPSGGAYEQYF.

The chain uses TRBV11-2 and TRBJ2-1; D might be TRBD1 (5 bases). In germline, CDR1 is SGHAT, CDR2 FQNNGV. V lost 6 bases and J lost 10, with 25 bases in between. CDR3 size: 16 residues. CDR3 DNA: TGTGCCAGCAGTTTCCCCCCCCAGGGCATCCGCTACGAGCAGTTCTTC. It translates to CASSFPPQGIRYEQFF. Filled out from reference TRBV11-2 and TRBJ2-1, the complete variable domain reads EAGVAQSPRYKIIEKRQSVAFWCNPISGHATLYWYQQILGQGPKLLIQFQNNGVVDDSQLPKDRFSAERLKGVDSTLKIQPAKLEDSAVYLCASSFPPQGIRYEQFFGPGTRLTVL.

This chain links TRBV20-1 with TRBJ1-1; D is perhaps TRBD1 (6 bases). The CDR3 runs to 15 residues. Germline V gene data show CDR1 as DFQATT and CDR2 as SNEGSKA (reference sequence). The V end was cut by 5 bases, the J end by 3 bases, with 19 bases between. The CDR3: CSAPKGGGVDTEAFF. CDR3 DNA sequence: TGCAGTGCTCCCAAGGGGGGTGGAGTGGACACTGAAGCTTTCTTT.

This clonotype showed up just a few times. V and J are TRBV4-3 and TRBJ2-7; 8 bases agree with TRBD2. Germline V gene lookup returns CDR1 LGHNA and CDR2 YSLEER. The V and J ends lost 0 bases and 2 bases, in that order; junction bases with no gene match: 6. This CDR3 has 16 amino acids. The CDR3 DNA is TGCGCCAGCAGCCAAGAAACTAGCGGTGCCCCCTACGAGCAGTACTTC. Its protein is CASSQETSGAPYEQYF.